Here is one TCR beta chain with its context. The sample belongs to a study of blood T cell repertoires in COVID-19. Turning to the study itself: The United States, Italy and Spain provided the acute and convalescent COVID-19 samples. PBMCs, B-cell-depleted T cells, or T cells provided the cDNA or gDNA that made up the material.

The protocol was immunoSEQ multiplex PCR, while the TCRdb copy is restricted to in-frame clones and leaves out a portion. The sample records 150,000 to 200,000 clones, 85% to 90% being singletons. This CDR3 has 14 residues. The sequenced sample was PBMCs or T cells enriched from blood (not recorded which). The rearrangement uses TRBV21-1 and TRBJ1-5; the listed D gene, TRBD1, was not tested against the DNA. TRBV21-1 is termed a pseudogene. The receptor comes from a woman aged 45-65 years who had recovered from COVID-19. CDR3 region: CASTGTAENQPQHF. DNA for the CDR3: TGTGCCAGCACTGGGACAGCGGAAAATCAGCCCCAGCATTTT.